These 20 T cell receptor beta chains were all obtained from the same sample, sequenced in a study of spatial heterogeneity in lung cancer. Time point given: sample taken at primary tumor resection. The antigens for these receptors are not known. TCRdb passed the 5' RACE reads through MiXCR, listing each CDR3 protein once. This sample carries about 16,000 distinct CDR3 sequences, about 6.5% of them seen once, and the ten largest clones take around 20%. Study results and limitations: For expanded intratumoral alpha and beta TCRs, counts tracked tumor mutation counts.

The sample consisted of lung tumor tissue, taken at surgery. The receptors were gathered from a female donor with early-stage non-small cell lung cancer.

This clonotype came up a few times. The chain couples TRBV20-1 to TRBJ2-1; a possible D gene is TRBD1 (6 bases). V was trimmed by 6 bases and J by 6 bases, leaving 15 bases between them. Per germline, CDR1 DFQATT and CDR2 SNEGSKA (reference sequence). CDR3 length: 13 residues. The CDR3 sequence: CSASRAGVNEQFF. The CDR3 DNA reads as TGCAGTGCAAGTAGGGCAGGGGTCAATGAGCAGTTCTTC.

This clonotype was seen repeatedly, ten times or more. This chain joins TRBV7-2 and TRBJ2-1; D perhaps matches TRBD1 (6 bases). This CDR3 has 13 amino acids. The germline V gene has CDR1 SGHTA and CDR2 FQGNSA. V shed 3 bases and J shed 9 bases, with 12 bases lying between them. CDR3 in DNA: TGTGCCAGCAGCTTCAGGGGCTGGGGTGAGCAGTTCTTC. This translates into CASSFRGWGEQFF.

V gene TRBV5-6 combines with J gene TRBJ2-5, with D tentatively TRBD2 (9 bases). The CDR3 covers 14 residues. The V and J ends lost 3 bases and 4 bases respectively, with 13 bases between them. CDR1 is SGHDT and CDR2 is YYEEEE in the germline V gene. CDR3 protein: CASSSSGTGETQYF. Here the CDR3 DNA reads TGTGCCAGCAGCTCTAGCGGGACAGGAGAGACCCAGTACTTC.

Turning to this clonotype: The germline gene is not matched at one end of the junction; a read error may be the cause. The chain combines TRBV28 with TRBJ2-7; D is possibly TRBD1 or TRBD2 (7 bases each). The CDR3 is made up of 14 amino acids. The V gene's germline CDR1 is MDHEN and CDR2 SYDVKM. CDR3 nucleotide sequence: TGTACCAGCAGGGGGGGGACGGATCTCTACGAGCAGTACTTC. Translated: CTSRGGTDLYEQYF. Full variable domain (missing parts from reference TRBV28 and TRBJ2-7): DVKVTQSSRYLVKRTGEKVFLECVQDMDHENMFWYRQDPGLGLRLIYFSYDVKMKEKGDIPEGYSVSREKKERFSLILESASTNQTSMYLCTSRGGTDLYEQYFGPGTRLTVT.

This clonotype has only a few counts. The rearrangement uses TRBV19 and TRBJ1-5; D is unclear. Trimming left V 5 bases short and J 8 bases short, with 13 bases between. There are 13 residues in the CDR3. Germline CDR1 LNHDA, CDR2 SQIVND (reference sequence). The CDR3 bases are TGTGCCAGTAGTTCACGGGTCTTGGAGCCCCAGCATTTT. Translated, it gives CASSSRVLEPQHF. Variable domain in full (rest from reference TRBV19 and TRBJ1-5): DGGITQSPKYLFRKEGQNVTLSCEQNLNHDAMYWYRQDPGQGLRLIYYSQIVNDFQKGDIAEGYSVSREKKESFPLTVTSAQKNPTAFYLCASSSRVLEPQHFGDGTRLSIL.

This clonotype came up many times. The V gene is TRBV11-2, the J gene TRBJ1-2; D not resolved. Trimming removed 4 bases from V and 3 bases from J, with 18 bases in between. CDR3 length equals 16 residues. Germline V gene sequence: CDR1 SGHAT, CDR2 FQNNGV. The DNA of the CDR3 is TGTGCCAGCAGCTCGGCGGCACAATCGGCCGACTATGGCTACACCTTC. The encoded protein is CASSSAAQSADYGYTF. Together with reference TRBV11-2 and TRBJ1-2, the CDR3 gives the full variable domain: EAGVAQSPRYKIIEKRQSVAFWCNPISGHATLYWYQQILGQGPKLLIQFQNNGVVDDSQLPKDRFSAERLKGVDSTLKIQPAKLEDSAVYLCASSSAAQSADYGYTFGSGTRLTVV.

This clonotype was seen a handful of times. The chain recombines TRBV29-1 with TRBJ1-1; maybe TRBD1 (6 bases). There are 13 residues in the CDR3. Germline CDR1 and CDR2: SQVTM and ANQGSEA. V was pared by 6 bases and J by 4 bases, with 15 bases between. This CDR3 is CSVQKQGPTEAFF. DNA of the CDR3: TGCAGCGTCCAAAAACAGGGACCCACTGAAGCTTTCTTT.

This clonotype is classed as medium-sized. V gene TRBV20-1 combines with J gene TRBJ1-1; 7 bases are a match to TRBD1. V shed 1 base, J shed 3 bases, and the junction held 8 bases outside the gene matches. This CDR3 is built from 15 residues. CDR1 is DFQATT and CDR2 is SNEGSKA in the germline V gene (reference sequence). This CDR3 is CSARVRGRGDTEAFF. For the CDR3, the DNA is TGCAGTGCTAGAGTTCGCGGCAGGGGGGACACTGAAGCTTTCTTT.

This clonotype was seen repeatedly, ten times or more. This rearrangement joins TRBV5-4 to TRBJ2-1; possibly TRBD2 for D (7 bases). The CDR3 is 17 residues long. Trimming stripped 4 bases from V and 10 bases from J, with 27 bases between. The germline V gene has CDR1 SGHNT and CDR2 YYREEE (reference sequence). CDR3: CASSPSGGGSFRREQFF. CDR3 nucleotide sequence: TGTGCCAGCAGCCCTTCGGGGGGCGGTTCATTTCGGAGAGAGCAGTTCTTC. The entire variable domain, with the rest obtained from reference TRBV5-4 and TRBJ2-1, is as follows: ETGVTQSPTHLIKTRGQQVTLRCSSQSGHNTVSWYQQALGQGPQFIFQYYREEENGRGNFPPRFSGLQFPNYSSELNVNALELDDSALYLCASSPSGGGSFRREQFFGPGTRLTVL.

This clonotype was recorded at least ten times. The chain employs TRBV5-1 and TRBJ2-3; D is possibly TRBD1 (6 bases). The CDR3 loop spans 15 amino acids. The ends were cut back, 3 bases at V and 2 bases at J, with 13 bases in the middle. Germline assignment: CDR1 SGHRS and CDR2 YFSETQ. The CDR3 region has the DNA TGCGCCAGCAGCTGGCTAGGGGGAGCCACAGATACGCAGTATTTT. It yields the protein CASSWLGGATDTQYF. Together with reference TRBV5-1 and TRBJ2-3, the CDR3 gives the full variable domain: KAGVTQTPRYLIKTRGQQVTLSCSPISGHRSVSWYQQTPGQGLQFLFEYFSETQRNKGNFPGRFSGRQFSNSRSEMNVSTLELGDSALYLCASSWLGGATDTQYFGPGTRLTVL.

Ten or more counts support this clonotype. The chain uses TRBV29-1 and TRBJ1-2; D gene uncertain. The V and J ends lost 5 bases and 4 bases respectively, with 14 bases between them. The CDR3 runs 13 residues. The germline CDR1 and CDR2 sequences are SQVTM and ANQGSEA. As DNA, the CDR3 is TGCAGCGTTCGGGTTGCGGCGTCCTATGGCTACACCTTC. This translates into CSVRVAASYGYTF. The whole variable domain, remainder taken from reference TRBV29-1 and TRBJ1-2, is SAVISQKPSRDICQRGTSLTIQCQVDSQVTMMFWYRQQPGQSLTLIATANQGSEATYESGFVIDKFPISRPNLTFSTLTVSNMSPEDSSIYLCSVRVAASYGYTFGSGTRLTVV.

This clonotype was counted many times. The gene calls are TRBV6-2 or TRBV6-3 and TRBJ2-5, with D possibly TRBD2 on 5 matching bases. Germline assignment: CDR1 MNHEY and CDR2 SVGEGT. The CDR3 extends over 13 amino acids. With 7 bases removed from V and 4 bases from J, the gap between germline ends came to 13 bases. The CDR3: CASNFGRGETQYF. The CDR3 nucleotides read TGTGCCAGCAATTTTGGCCGGGGAGAGACCCAGTACTTC.

The chain employs TRBV19 and TRBJ2-3, with TRBD1 matching over 7 bases. V trimming: 4 bases; J trimming: 7 bases; junction bases outside the gene matches: 8. The CDR3 runs 14 residues. Germline-derived CDR1 and CDR2 are LNHDA and SQIVND (reference sequence). This CDR3 is CASSTTGSGHTQYF. The CDR3 bases are TGTGCCAGTAGTACGACAGGGTCAGGGCATACGCAGTATTTT. Supplemented by reference TRBV19 and TRBJ2-3, the full variable domain reads DGGITQSPKYLFRKEGQNVTLSCEQNLNHDAMYWYRQDPGQGLRLIYYSQIVNDFQKGDIAEGYSVSREKKESFPLTVTSAQKNPTAFYLCASSTTGSGHTQYFGPGTRLTVL.

Concerning this clonotype: A much more abundant neighbour one base away suggests this may be a read error. The V call is TRBV28, the J call TRBJ1-1; perhaps TRBD1 as D (6 bases). Trimming took 5 bases from V and 4 from J, leaving 11 bases between them. The germline gives CDR1 MDHEN, CDR2 SYDVKM. This CDR3 has 13 amino acids. CDR3 loop: CASSGTLITEAFF. The CDR3 DNA reads TGTGCCAGCAGTGGGACATTGATCACTGAAGCTTTCTTT.

This clonotype was seen many times. The chain is built from TRBV5-1 and TRBJ2-7; the D is unclear. V was clipped by 1 base and J by 0 bases, with 8 bases between them. The CDR3 is made up of 14 amino acids. Germline-derived CDR1 and CDR2 are SGHRS and YFSETQ. CDR3 protein: CASSLPSSSYEQYF. CDR3 nucleotides: TGCGCCAGCAGCTTGCCGTCGAGCTCCTACGAGCAGTACTTC.

This clonotype was counted ten times or more. The chain is built from TRBV16 and TRBJ1-2, with D hard to call. The V end lost 4 bases, the J end lost 0 bases, and 9 bases lay between the germline ends. Germline V CDR1 and CDR2: KGHSY, FQNENV. The CDR3 runs 14 residues. As DNA, the CDR3 is TGTGCCAGCAGCCCTCAAATAGCTAACTATGGCTACACCTTC. Translation gives CASSPQIANYGYTF.

This clonotype has only a few counts. One base away lies a much larger clone, so this may be a sequencing read error. J is TRBJ1-2 and V is TRBV7-9, with 7 bases aligning to TRBD1. The germline V gene encodes CDR1 SEHNR and CDR2 FQNEAQ (reference sequence). The CDR3 has 13 residues. The CDR3 loop reads CAISTGQNYGYTF. The CDR3 region has the DNA TGTGCCATCAGCACGGGACAGAACTATGGCTACACCTTC.

The rearrangement links TRBV6-2 or TRBV6-3 to TRBJ2-1; 9 bases agree with TRBD1. This CDR3 spans 15 amino acids. The germline gives CDR1 MNHEY, CDR2 SVGEGT. V was pared by 6 bases and J by 6 bases, with 9 bases of the junction left unmatched. The DNA for the CDR3 is TGTGCCAGCAGACCAACAGGGGGCGCCCCCAATGAGCAGTTCTTC. As protein: CASRPTGGAPNEQFF.

This clonotype was detected a few times. The chain uses TRBV20-1 and TRBJ2-7, with 7 nucleotides matching TRBD1. This CDR3 comprises 13 residues. Germline CDR1 and CDR2: DFQATT and SNEGSKA (reference sequence). CDR3 amino acids: CSERRQGRHEQYF. CDR3 sequence (DNA): TGCAGCGAAAGGAGACAGGGACGCCACGAGCAGTACTTC.

The chain joins TRBV21-1 to TRBJ1-1; TRBD1, the table's D call, lacks a check against the DNA. TRBV21-1 is a documented pseudogene. CDR3 length: 16 residues. DNA for the CDR3: TGTGCCAGCAGGGAAACCAGGGACAGGGTGAACACTGAAGCTTTCTTT. Its translation is CASRETRDRVNTEAFF.